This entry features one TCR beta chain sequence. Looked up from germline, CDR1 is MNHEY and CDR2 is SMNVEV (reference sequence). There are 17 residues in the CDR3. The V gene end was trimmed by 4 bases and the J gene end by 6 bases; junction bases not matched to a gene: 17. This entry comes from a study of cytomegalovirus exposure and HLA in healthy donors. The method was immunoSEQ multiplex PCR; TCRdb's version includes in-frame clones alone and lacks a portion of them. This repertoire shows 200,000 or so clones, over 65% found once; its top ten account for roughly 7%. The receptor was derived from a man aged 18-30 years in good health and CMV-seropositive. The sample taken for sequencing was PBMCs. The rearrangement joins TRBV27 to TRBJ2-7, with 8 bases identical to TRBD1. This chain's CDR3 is CASSSPQSTGAGGEQYF. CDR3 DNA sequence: TGTGCCAGCAGTTCACCCCAATCGACAGGGGCTGGGGGCGAGCAGTACTTC.